These 14 T cell receptor beta chains share one sample of origin, sequenced in a study of cytomegalovirus exposure and HLA in healthy donors (dated by TCRdb to the late 2010s). The library came from the immunoSEQ multiplex PCR assay. The multiplex PCR relied on a mix of 60 forward primers for TCR Vbeta segments and 13 reverse primers for TCR Jbeta segments. Not all clones reach the TCRdb copy of this immuneACCESS table, which keeps in-frame sequences only. Checked studies attribute under half of the gap to unresolved V genes and leave the rest unexplained. This sample holds under 150,000 clones; around four fifths were observed only once. Jointly, the top ten make up 2% to 2.5% of the sample. Sequenced sample: PBMCs. These receptors were obtained from a boy younger than 10 in good health and CMV-seronegative.

This clone was seen once. V is TRBV11-3 and J is TRBJ1-1; 9 positions agree with TRBD1. The CDR3 totals 16 residues. Germline trimming cut 5 bases from V and 4 bases from J; bases unmatched to any gene: 11. Germline V gene data show CDR1 as SGHNT and CDR2 as YENEEA. CDR3 sequence: CASSPGTGKGVTEAFF. The CDR3, as DNA: TGTGCCAGCAGCCCTGGGACAGGGAAGGGTGTCACTGAAGCTTTCTTT.

The rearrangement links TRBV11-3 to TRBJ1-2; D may be TRBD1 (5 bases). V was trimmed by 5 bases and J by 9 bases, leaving 19 bases between them. From germline, CDR1 is SGHNT and CDR2 YENEEA. This CDR3 region has 14 residues. The CDR3 nucleotides are TGTGCCAGCAGCCTCACTCCGGCGGGGGTTCGCTACACCTTC. It yields the protein CASSLTPAGVRYTF.

A word on this clone: The sample holds other DNA sequences that translate to the same CDR3. The chain joins TRBV11-2 to TRBJ2-7; 10 bases map to TRBD2. Looked up from germline, CDR1 is SGHAT and CDR2 is FQNNGV. Unmatched junction bases numbered 3, after V lost 4 bases and J lost 0 bases. This CDR3 spans 15 amino acids. Written as DNA, the CDR3 is TGTGCCAGCAGCTCGCTAGCGGGGGCCTCCTACGAGCAGTACTTC. It yields the protein CASSSLAGASYEQYF.

V usage is TRBV18 and J usage is TRBJ1-1; no firm D call. Trimming stripped 6 bases from V and 0 bases from J, with 8 bases between. The germline CDR1 and CDR2 sequences are KGHSH and LQKENI. This CDR3 is 13 amino acids long. Here the CDR3 DNA reads TGTGCCAGCTCCCCAAACATGAACACTGAAGCTTTCTTT. Translated: CASSPNMNTEAFF.

This clone was picked up one time. The J gene is TRBJ2-1, the V gene TRBV27, with 7 bases identical to TRBD2. CDR1 MNHEY and CDR2 SMNVEV come from the germline V gene (reference sequence). Germline trimming cut 6 bases from V and 10 bases from J; bases unmatched to any gene: 6. This CDR3 is built from 12 residues. The CDR3 spells CASSLRAGEQFF. DNA for the CDR3: TGTGCCAGCAGCCTCCGAGCGGGGGAGCAGTTCTTC.

The chain links TRBV30 to TRBJ1-1; no reliable D call. The ends were cut back, 3 bases at V and 3 bases at J, with 20 bases in the middle. Germline V gene sequence: CDR1 GTSNPN, CDR2 SVGIG (reference sequence). This CDR3 has 16 residues. The CDR3 spells CAWRPPYFAADTEAFF. The CDR3 DNA reads TGTGCCTGGAGGCCTCCCTATTTTGCCGCGGACACTGAAGCTTTCTTT.

V is TRBV25-1 and J is TRBJ1-2, with 7 bases aligning to TRBD1. The J segment lost 2 bases and the V segment lost 3 bases, leaving 6 bases of the junction unmatched. Germline values: CDR1 MGHDK, CDR2 SYGVNS. The CDR3 runs to 15 residues. CDR3 nucleotides: TGTGCCAGCAGTGACCGGACAGGTTCGAACTATGGCTACACCTTC. It encodes CASSDRTGSNYGYTF.

The chain uses TRBV7-2 and TRBJ2-1; possible D gene TRBD2, 5 bases. Germline loops: CDR1 SGHTA, CDR2 FQGNSA. V lost 1 base and J 5 bases, leaving 12 bases between the germline ends. This CDR3 region has 15 residues. The CDR3 DNA reads TGTGCCAGCAGCTTAGTCGTGGAGCGGCACAATGAGCAGTTCTTC. Encoded protein: CASSLVVERHNEQFF.

The rearrangement links TRBV7-2 to TRBJ2-5; weak D call: TRBD2 (6 bases). Germline V gives CDR1 SGHTA, CDR2 FQGNSA. Trimming left V 2 bases short and J 4 bases short, with 14 bases between. This CDR3 has 15 residues. CDR3 loop: CASSLLGRGGETQYF. The CDR3 nucleotides are TGTGCCAGCAGCTTACTCGGCCGGGGAGGAGAGACCCAGTACTTC.

The V call is TRBV27, the J call TRBJ2-7, with 7 bases lining up with TRBD1. The germline V gene has CDR1 MNHEY and CDR2 SMNVEV (reference sequence). This CDR3 spans 14 amino acids. V was pared by 0 bases and J by 2 bases, with 1 base of the junction left unmatched. The CDR3 DNA reads as TGTGCCAGCAGTTTATCCGACAGGGCCTACGAGCAGTACTTC. Its translation is CASSLSDRAYEQYF.

The chain is built from TRBV18 and TRBJ2-3; a possible D gene is TRBD1 (7 bases). V lost 0 bases to trimming and J lost 4 bases, with 11 bases between them. Germline V CDR1 and CDR2: KGHSH, LQKENI. The CDR3 has 15 residues. In nucleotides, the CDR3 is TGTGCCAGCTCACCACCGAGCAGGGGGGCAGATACGCAGTATTTT. Translation gives CASSPPSRGADTQYF.

J is TRBJ2-7 and V is TRBV9, with D perhaps TRBD2 (6 bases). Germline assignment: CDR1 SGDLS and CDR2 YYNGEE. The CDR3 has 13 residues. Trimming stripped 4 bases from V and 7 bases from J, with 15 bases between. CDR3 in amino acids: CASSNPAGGEQYF. CDR3 nucleotide sequence: TGTGCCAGCAGCAACCCGGCCGGGGGAGAGCAGTACTTC.

This clone was seen a handful of times. The chain uses TRBV6-1 and TRBJ2-7; a possible D gene is TRBD1 (6 bases). V was clipped by 7 bases and J by 3 bases, with 19 bases between them. The germline CDR1 and CDR2 sequences are MNHNS and SASEGT. This CDR3 is 15 amino acids long. Here the CDR3 reads CASKPGAGESYEQYF. The CDR3 coding sequence is TGTGCCAGCAAACCCGGGGCAGGGGAGAGCTACGAGCAGTACTTC.

This chain uses TRBV4-1 with TRBJ2-1, with TRBD2 as a possible D gene (5 bases). CDR3 length equals 13 residues. Looked up from germline, CDR1 is MGHRA and CDR2 is YSYEKL. V lost 0 bases, J lost 10 bases, and 10 bases lay in between. The CDR3 sequence is CASSQDRGREQFF. CDR3 in DNA: TGCGCCAGCAGCCAAGACCGGGGAAGGGAGCAGTTCTTC.